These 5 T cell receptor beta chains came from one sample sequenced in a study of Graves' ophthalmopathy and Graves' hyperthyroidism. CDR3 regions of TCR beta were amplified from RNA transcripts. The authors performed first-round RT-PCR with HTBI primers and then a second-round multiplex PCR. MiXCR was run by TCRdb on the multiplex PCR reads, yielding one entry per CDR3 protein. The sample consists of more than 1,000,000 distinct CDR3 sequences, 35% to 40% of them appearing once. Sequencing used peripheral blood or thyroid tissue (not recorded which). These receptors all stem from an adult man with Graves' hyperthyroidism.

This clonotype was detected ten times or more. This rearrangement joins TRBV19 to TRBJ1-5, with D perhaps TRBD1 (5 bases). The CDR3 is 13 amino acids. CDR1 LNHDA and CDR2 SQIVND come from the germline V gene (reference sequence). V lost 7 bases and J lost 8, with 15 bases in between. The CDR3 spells CASTDDSPEPQHF. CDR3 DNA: TGTGCCAGTACCGACGACAGCCCGGAGCCCCAGCATTTT.

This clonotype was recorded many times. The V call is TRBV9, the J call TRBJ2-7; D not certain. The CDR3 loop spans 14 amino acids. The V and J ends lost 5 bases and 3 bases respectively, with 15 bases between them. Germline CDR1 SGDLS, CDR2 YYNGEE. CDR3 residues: CASSPRRANYEQYF. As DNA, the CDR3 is TGTGCCAGCAGTCCCCGCCGGGCCAACTACGAGCAGTACTTC.

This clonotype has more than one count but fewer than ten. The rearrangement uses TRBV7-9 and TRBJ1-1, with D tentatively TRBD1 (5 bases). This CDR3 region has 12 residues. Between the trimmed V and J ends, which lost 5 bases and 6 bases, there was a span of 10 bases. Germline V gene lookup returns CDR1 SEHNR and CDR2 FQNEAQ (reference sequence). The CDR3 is CASSPDKAEAFF. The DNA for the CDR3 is TGTGCCAGCAGCCCGGACAAGGCTGAAGCTTTCTTT.

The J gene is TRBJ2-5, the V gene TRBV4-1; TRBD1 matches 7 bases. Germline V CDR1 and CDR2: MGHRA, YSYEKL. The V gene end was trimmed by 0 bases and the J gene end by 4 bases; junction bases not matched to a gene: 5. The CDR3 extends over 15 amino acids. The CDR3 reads CASSQDDRERETQYF. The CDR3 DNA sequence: TGCGCCAGCAGCCAAGATGACAGGGAACGAGAGACCCAGTACTTC.

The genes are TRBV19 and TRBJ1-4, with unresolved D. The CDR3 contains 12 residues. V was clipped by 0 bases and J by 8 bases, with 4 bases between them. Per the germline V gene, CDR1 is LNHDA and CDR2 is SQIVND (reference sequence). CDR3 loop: CASSIEGEKLFF. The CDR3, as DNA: TGTGCCAGTAGTATAGAAGGAGAAAAACTGTTTTTT.